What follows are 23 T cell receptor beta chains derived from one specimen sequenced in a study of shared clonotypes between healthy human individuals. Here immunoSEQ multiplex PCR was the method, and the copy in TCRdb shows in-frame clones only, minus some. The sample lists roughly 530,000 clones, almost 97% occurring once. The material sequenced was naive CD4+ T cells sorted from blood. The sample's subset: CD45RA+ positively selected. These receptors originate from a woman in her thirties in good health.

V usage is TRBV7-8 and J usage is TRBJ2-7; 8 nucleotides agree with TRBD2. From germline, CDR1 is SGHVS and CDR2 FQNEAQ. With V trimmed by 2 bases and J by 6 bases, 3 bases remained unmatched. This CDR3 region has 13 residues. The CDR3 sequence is CASSLPTSAEQYF. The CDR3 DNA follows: TGTGCCAGCAGCTTACCGACTAGCGCCGAGCAGTACTTC.

CDR3 in amino acids: CASSSPGASAEFF. The CDR3, as DNA: TGTGCCAGCAGCTCCCCGGGGGCTAGCGCCGAGTTCTTC. The rearrangement links TRBV11-1 to TRBJ2-1; D tentatively fits TRBD1 or TRBD2 (6 bases each). Germline V gene data show CDR1 as SGHAT and CDR2 as FQDESV (reference sequence). The CDR3 runs 13 residues. V was pared by 4 bases and J by 14 bases, with 18 bases between.

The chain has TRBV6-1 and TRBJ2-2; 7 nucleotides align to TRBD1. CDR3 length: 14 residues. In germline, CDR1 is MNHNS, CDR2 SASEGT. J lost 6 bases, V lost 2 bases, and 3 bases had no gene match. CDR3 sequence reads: CASSENRGSGELFF. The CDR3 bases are TGTGCCAGCAGTGAAAACAGGGGATCCGGGGAGCTGTTTTTT.

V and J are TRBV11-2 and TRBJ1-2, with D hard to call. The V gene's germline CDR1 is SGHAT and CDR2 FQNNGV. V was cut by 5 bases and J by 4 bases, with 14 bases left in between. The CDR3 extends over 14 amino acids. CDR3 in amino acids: CASSPATAVYGYTF. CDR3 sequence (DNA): TGTGCCAGCAGCCCCGCGACGGCGGTCTATGGCTACACCTTC.

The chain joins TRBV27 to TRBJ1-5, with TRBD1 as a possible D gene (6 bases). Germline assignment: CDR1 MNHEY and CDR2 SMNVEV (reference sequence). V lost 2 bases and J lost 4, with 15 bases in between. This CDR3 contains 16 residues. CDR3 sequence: CASSLAPGARNQPQHF. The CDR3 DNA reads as TGTGCCAGCAGTTTAGCCCCGGGGGCGAGGAATCAGCCCCAGCATTTT.

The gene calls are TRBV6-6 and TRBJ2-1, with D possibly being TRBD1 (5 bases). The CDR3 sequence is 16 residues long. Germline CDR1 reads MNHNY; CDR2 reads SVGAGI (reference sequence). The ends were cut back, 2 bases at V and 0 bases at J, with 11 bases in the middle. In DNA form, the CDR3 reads TGTGCCAGCAGTTACACCGACAGCAGCTCCTACAATGAGCAGTTCTTC. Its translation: CASSYTDSSSYNEQFF.

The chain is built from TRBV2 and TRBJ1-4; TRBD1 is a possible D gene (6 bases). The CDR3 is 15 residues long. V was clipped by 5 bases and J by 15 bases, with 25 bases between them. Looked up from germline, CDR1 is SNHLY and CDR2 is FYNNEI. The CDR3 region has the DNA TGTGCCAGCAGTTCCCAGGGGCAGGCGGGGGTAGAGGTGTTTTTT. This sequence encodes CASSSQGQAGVEVFF.

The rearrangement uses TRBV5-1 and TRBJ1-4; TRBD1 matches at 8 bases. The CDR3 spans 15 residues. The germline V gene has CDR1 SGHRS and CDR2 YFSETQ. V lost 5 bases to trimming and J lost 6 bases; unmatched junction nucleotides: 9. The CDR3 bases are TGCGCCAGCAGTCTGGGGACAGGAGGATATGAAAAACTGTTTTTT. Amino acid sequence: CASSLGTGGYEKLFF. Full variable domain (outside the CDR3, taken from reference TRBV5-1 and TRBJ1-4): KAGVTQTPRYLIKTRGQQVTLSCSPISGHRSVSWYQQTPGQGLQFLFEYFSETQRNKGNFPGRFSGRQFSNSRSEMNVSTLELGDSALYLCASSLGTGGYEKLFFGSGTQLSVL.

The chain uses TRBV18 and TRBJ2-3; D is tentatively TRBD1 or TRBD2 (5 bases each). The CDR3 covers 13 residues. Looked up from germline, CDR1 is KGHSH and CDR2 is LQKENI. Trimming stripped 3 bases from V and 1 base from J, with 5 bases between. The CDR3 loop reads CASSPGRTDTQYF. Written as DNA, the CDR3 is TGTGCCAGCTCACCGGGACGCACAGATACGCAGTATTTT.

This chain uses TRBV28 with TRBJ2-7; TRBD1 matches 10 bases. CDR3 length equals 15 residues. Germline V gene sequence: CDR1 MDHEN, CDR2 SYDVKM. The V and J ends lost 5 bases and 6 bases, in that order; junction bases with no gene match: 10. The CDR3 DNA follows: TGTGCCAGCAGTCCCAATTCGGGGACAGGGGTCGAGCAGTACTTC. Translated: CASSPNSGTGVEQYF.

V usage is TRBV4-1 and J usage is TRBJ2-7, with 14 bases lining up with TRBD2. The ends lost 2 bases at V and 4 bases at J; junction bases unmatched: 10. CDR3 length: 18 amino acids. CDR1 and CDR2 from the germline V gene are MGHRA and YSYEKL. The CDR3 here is CASSQPGQRLAGGYEQYF. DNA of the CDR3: TGCGCCAGCAGCCAACCGGGACAGCGACTAGCGGGAGGGTACGAGCAGTACTTC.

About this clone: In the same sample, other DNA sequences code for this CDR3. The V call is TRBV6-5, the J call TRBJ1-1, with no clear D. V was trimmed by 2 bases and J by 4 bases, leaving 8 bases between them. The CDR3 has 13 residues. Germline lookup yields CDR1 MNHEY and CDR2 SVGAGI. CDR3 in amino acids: CASSYEGFTEAFF. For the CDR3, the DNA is TGTGCCAGCAGTTACGAAGGGTTCACTGAAGCTTTCTTT.

CDR3 bases: TGTGCCAGCACTGAGACAGGGATAAACACTGAAGCTTTCTTT. Translated, it gives CASTETGINTEAFF. The rearrangement links TRBV6-5 to TRBJ1-1; 7 bases match TRBD1. Germline CDR1 is MNHEY and CDR2 is SVGAGI. The CDR3 is 14 residues long. Trimming took 7 bases from V and 2 from J; bases not matched to a gene: 7.

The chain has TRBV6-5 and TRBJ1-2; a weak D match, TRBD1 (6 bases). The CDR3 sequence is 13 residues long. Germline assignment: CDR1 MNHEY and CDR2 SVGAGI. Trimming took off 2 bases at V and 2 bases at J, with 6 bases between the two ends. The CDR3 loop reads CASSYGTNYGYTF. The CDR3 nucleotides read TGTGCCAGCAGTTACGGGACAAACTATGGCTACACCTTC.

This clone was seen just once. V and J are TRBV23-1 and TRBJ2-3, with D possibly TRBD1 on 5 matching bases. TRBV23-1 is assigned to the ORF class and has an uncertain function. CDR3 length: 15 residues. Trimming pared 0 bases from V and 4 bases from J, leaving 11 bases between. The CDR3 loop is CASSQSSREADTQYF. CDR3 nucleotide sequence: TGCGCCAGCAGTCAATCTTCCAGGGAAGCAGATACGCAGTATTTT.

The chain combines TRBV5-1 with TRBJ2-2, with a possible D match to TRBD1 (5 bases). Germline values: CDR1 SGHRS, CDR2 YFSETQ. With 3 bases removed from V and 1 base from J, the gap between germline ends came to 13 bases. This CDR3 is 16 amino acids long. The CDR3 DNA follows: TGCGCCAGCAGCTCGGGCTTCCAGGGGAACACCGGGGAGCTGTTTTTT. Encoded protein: CASSSGFQGNTGELFF.

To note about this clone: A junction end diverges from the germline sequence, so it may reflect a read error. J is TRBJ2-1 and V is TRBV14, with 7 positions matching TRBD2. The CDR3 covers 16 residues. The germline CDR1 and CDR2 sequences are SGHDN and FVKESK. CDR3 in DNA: TGTGCCAGCAGTCAAGCGGGATATAGCTCCTACAATGAGCAGTTCTTC. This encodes CASSQAGYSSYNEQFF.

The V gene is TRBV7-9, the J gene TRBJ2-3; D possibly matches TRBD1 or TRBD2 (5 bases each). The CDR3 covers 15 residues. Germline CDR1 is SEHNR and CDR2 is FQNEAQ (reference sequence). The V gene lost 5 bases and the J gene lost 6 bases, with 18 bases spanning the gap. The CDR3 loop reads CASSRSEGQLDTQYF. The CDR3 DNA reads TGTGCCAGCAGCCGCTCCGAGGGGCAATTGGATACGCAGTATTTT.

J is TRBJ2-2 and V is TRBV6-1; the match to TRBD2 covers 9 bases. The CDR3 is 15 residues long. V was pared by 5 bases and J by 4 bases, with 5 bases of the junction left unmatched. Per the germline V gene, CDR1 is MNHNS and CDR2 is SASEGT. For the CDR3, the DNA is TGTGCCAGCAGTTGGGCGGGGGGGACCACCGGGGAGCTGTTTTTT. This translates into CASSWAGGTTGELFF.

The CDR3 loop is CASSLREITDTQYF. CDR3 DNA sequence: TGTGCCAGCTCACTGCGGGAGATTACAGATACGCAGTATTTT. The V gene is TRBV18, the J gene TRBJ2-3; 7 bases are shared with TRBD2. Per germline, CDR1 KGHSH and CDR2 LQKENI. This CDR3 is built from 14 residues. V trimming: 4 bases; J trimming: 3 bases; junction bases outside the gene matches: 4.

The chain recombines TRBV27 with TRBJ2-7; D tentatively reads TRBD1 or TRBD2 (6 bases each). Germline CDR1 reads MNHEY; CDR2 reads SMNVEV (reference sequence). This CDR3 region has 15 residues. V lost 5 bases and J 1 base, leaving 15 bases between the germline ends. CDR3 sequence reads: CASSRGPLQSYEQYF. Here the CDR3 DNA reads TGTGCCAGCAGTCGGGGGCCCTTACAATCCTACGAGCAGTACTTC.

Here the CDR3 DNA reads TGTGCCAGCAGTGGACAGGTCGGCTCCTACGAGCAGTACTTC. Amino acids: CASSGQVGSYEQYF. This chain connects TRBV28 to TRBJ2-7, with 7 bases lining up with TRBD1. The CDR3 is 14 amino acids. From germline, CDR1 is MDHEN and CDR2 SYDVKM. With V trimmed by 5 bases and J by 0 bases, 4 bases remained unmatched.

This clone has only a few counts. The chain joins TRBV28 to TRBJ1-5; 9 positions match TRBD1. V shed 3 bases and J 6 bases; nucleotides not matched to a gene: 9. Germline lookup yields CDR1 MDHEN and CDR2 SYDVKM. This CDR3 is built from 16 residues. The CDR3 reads CASSFRTGERGQPQHF. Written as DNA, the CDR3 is TGTGCCAGCAGTTTTCGGACAGGGGAGAGGGGTCAGCCCCAGCATTTT.